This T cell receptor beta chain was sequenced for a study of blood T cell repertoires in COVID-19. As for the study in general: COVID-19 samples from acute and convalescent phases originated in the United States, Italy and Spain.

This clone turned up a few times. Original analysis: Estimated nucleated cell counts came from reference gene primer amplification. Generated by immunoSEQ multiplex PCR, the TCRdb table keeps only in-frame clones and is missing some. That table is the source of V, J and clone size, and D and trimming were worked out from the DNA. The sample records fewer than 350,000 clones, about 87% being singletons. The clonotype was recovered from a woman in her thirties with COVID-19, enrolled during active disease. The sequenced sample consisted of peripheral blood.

In DNA form, the CDR3 reads TGTGCCAGCTCACCACGACAGGGTCCGGACTATGGCTACACCTTC. This translates into CASSPRQGPDYGYTF. This chain links TRBV18 with TRBJ1-2, with 7 bases identical to TRBD1. CDR1 is KGHSH and CDR2 is LQKENI in the germline V gene. There are 15 residues in the CDR3. The J segment lost 3 bases and the V segment lost 1 base, leaving 5 bases of the junction unmatched.